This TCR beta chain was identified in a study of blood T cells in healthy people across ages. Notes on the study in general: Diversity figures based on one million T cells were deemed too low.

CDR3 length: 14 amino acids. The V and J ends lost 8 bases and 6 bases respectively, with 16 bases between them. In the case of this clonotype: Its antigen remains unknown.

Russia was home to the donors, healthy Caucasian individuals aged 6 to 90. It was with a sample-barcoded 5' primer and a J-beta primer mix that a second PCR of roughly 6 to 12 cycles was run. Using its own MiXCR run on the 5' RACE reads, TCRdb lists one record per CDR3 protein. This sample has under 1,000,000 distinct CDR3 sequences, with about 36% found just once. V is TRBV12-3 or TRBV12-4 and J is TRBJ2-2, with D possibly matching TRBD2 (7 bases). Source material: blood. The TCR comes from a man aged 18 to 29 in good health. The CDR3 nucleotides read TGTGCCAGCTCCCCATGGGGGGGCGCCGGGGAGCTGTTTTTT. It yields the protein CASSPWGGAGELFF.